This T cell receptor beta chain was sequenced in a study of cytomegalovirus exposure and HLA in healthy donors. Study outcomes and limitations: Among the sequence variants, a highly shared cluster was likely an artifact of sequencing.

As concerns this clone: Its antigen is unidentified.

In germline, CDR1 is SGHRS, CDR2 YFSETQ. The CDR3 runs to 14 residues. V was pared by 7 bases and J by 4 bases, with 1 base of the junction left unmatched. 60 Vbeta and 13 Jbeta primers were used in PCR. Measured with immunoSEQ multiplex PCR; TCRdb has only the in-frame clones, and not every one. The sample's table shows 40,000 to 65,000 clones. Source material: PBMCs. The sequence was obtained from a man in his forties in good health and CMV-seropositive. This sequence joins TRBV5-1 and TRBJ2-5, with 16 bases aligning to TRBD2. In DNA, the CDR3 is TGCGCCAGCGGGACTAGCGGGAGGGGAGAGACCCAGTACTTC. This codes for CASGTSGRGETQYF. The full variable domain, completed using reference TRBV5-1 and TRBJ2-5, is KAGVTQTPRYLIKTRGQQVTLSCSPISGHRSVSWYQQTPGQGLQFLFEYFSETQRNKGNFPGRFSGRQFSNSRSEMNVSTLELGDSALYLCASGTSGRGETQYFGPGTRLLVL.